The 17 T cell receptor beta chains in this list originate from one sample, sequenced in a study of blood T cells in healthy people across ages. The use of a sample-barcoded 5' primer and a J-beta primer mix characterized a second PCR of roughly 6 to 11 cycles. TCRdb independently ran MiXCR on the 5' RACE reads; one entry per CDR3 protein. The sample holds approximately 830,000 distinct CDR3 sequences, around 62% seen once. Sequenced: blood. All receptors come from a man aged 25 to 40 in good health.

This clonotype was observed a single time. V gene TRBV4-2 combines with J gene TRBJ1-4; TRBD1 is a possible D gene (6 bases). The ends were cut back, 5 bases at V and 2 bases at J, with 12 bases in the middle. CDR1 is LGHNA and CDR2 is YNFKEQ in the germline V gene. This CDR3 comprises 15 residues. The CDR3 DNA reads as TGTGCCAGCAGCAGGCGACAGGAGACTAATGAAAAACTGTTTTTT. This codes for CASSRRQETNEKLFF.

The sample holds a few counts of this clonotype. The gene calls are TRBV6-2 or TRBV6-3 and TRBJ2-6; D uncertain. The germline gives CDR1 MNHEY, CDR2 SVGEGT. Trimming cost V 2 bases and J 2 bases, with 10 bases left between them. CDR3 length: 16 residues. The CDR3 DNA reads TGTGCCAGCAGTTACCAGACAAGACCTGGGGCCAACGTCCTGACTTTC. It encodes CASSYQTRPGANVLTF.

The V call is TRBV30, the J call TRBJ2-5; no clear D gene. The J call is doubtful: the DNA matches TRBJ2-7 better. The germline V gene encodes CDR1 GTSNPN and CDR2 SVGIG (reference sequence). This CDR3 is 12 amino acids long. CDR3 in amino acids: CAWSAQSYEQYF. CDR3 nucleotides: TGTGCCTGGAGTGCCCAGAGCTACGAGCAGTACTTC.

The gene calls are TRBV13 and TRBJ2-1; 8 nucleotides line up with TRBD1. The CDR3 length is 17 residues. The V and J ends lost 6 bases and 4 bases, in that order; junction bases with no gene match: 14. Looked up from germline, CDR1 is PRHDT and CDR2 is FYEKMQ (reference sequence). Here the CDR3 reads CASSTTGAPPGYNEQFF. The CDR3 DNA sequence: TGTGCCAGCAGTACGACAGGGGCCCCACCCGGGTACAATGAGCAGTTCTTC.

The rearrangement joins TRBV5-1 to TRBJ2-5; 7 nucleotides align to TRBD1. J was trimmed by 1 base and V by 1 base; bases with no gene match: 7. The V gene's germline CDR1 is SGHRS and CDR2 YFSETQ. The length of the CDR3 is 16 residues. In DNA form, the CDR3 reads TGCGCCAGCAGCTTGACGGGACAGCCTACCCAAGAGACCCAGTACTTC. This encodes CASSLTGQPTQETQYF.

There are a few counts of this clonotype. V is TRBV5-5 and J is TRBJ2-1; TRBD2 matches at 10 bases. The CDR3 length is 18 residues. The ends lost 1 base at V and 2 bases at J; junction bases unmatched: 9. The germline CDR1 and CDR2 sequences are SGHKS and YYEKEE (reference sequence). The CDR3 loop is CASSLKRGGRSAYNEQFF. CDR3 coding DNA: TGTGCCAGCAGCTTGAAGCGGGGGGGCCGTAGTGCCTACAATGAGCAGTTCTTC.

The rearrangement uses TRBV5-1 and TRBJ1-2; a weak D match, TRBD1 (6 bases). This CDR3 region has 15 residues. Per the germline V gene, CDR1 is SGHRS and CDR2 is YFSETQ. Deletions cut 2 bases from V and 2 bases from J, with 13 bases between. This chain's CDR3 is CASSLGQPGNYGYTF. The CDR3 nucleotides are TGCGCCAGCAGCTTAGGACAGCCGGGCAACTATGGCTACACCTTC.

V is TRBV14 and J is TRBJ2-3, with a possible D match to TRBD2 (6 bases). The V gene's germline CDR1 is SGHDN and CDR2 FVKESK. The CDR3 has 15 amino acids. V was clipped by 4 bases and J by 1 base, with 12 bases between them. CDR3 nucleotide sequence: TGTGCCAGCAGCCGCCAGGGACTGGGCACAGATACGCAGTATTTT. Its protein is CASSRQGLGTDTQYF.

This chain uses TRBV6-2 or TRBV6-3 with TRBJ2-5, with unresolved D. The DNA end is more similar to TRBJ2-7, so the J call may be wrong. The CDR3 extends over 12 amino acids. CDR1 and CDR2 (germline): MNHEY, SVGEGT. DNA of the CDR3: TGTGCCAGCAGTGAGACGACGCCCGAGCAGTACTTC. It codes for CASSETTPEQYF.

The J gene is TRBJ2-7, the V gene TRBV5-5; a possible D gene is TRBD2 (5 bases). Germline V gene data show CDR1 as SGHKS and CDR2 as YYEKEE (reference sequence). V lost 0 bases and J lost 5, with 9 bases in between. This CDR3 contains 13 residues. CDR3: CASSLEAAHEQYF. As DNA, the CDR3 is TGTGCCAGCAGCTTGGAAGCGGCCCACGAGCAGTACTTC.

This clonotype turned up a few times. Here the CDR3 reads CASSEMRGRANVLTF. The DNA for the CDR3 is TGTGCCAGCAGTGAAATGAGGGGTAGGGCCAACGTCCTGACTTTC. The rearrangement links TRBV6-1 to TRBJ2-6, with D perhaps given as TRBD1 or TRBD2 (5 bases each). Germline CDR1 MNHNS, CDR2 SASEGT. The CDR3 is 15 amino acids. Trimming removed 2 bases from V and 5 bases from J, with 10 bases in between.

The DNA for the CDR3 is TGTGCCAGCAGCTTAGAATCTGGTTCTCGCGAGCAGTACTTC. Its translation: CASSLESGSREQYF. The rearrangement joins TRBV7-2 to TRBJ2-5; unclear D gene. The DNA end lines up better with TRBJ2-7; the J call may be wrong. In germline, CDR1 is SGHTA, CDR2 FQGNSA. The CDR3 loop spans 14 amino acids.

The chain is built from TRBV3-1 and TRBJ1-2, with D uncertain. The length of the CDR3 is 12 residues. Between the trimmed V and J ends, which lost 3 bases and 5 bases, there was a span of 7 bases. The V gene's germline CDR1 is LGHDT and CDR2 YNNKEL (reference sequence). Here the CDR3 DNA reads TGTGCCAGCAGCCATGGGGAGTATGGCTACACCTTC. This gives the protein CASSHGEYGYTF.

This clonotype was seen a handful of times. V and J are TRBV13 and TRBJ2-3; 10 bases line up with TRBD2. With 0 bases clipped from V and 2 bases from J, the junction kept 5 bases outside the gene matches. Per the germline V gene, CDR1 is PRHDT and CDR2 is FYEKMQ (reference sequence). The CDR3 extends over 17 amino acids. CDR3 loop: CASSLGPSGGSTDTQYF. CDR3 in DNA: TGTGCCAGCAGCTTAGGCCCTAGCGGGGGCTCCACAGATACGCAGTATTTT.

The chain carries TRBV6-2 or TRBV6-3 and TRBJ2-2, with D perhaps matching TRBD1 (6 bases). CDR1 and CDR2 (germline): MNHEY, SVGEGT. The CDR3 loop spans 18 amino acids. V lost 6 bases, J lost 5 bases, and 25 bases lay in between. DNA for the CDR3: TGTGCCAGCAGCCACCCGCATGTCAGGGGCCAAAAGACCGGGGAGCTGTTTTTT. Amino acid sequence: CASSHPHVRGQKTGELFF.

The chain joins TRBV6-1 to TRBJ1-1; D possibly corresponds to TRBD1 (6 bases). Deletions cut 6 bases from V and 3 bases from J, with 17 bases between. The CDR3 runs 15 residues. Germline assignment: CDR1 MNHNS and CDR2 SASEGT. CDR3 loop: CASRDTGMEDTEAFF. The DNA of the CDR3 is TGTGCCAGCAGAGATACAGGGATGGAAGACACTGAAGCTTTCTTT.

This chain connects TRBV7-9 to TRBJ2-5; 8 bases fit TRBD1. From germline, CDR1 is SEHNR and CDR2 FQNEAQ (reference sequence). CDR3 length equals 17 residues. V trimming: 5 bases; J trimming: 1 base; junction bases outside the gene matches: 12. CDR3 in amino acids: CASSRRPGTGLQETQYF. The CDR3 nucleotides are TGTGCCAGCAGCCGCCGTCCCGGGACAGGTCTCCAAGAGACCCAGTACTTC.